Only one count was recorded for the clone carrying this T cell receptor beta chain. CDR3 length equals 15 residues. Unmatched junction bases numbered 0, after V lost 1 base and J lost 4 bases. CDR1 is SEHNR, CDR2 FQNEAQ, per germline (reference sequence). The data originate from a study of control samples from healthy donors and cancer patients. TCRdb's copy holds only in-frame clones and misses some; the assay was immunoSEQ multiplex PCR. The sample lists some 70,000 clones, 75% to 85% occurring once. The receptor comes from a man aged 60 to 69 in good health. The sample comprised blood. The rearrangement uses TRBV7-9 and TRBJ2-7, with TRBD2 matching 14 bases. Here the CDR3 reads CASSLGLAGGYEQYF. The CDR3, as DNA: TGTGCCAGCAGCTTAGGACTAGCGGGAGGGTACGAGCAGTACTTC.